This T cell receptor beta chain emerged from a study of blood T cell repertoires in COVID-19. Study context: Sample material is recorded as cDNA or gDNA derived from T cells, B-cell-depleted T cells, or PBMCs.

CDR1 and CDR2 (germline): SGHRS, YFSETQ. Trimming took off 4 bases at V and 4 bases at J, with 14 bases between the two ends. The CDR3 has 14 residues. In the original processing: Amplification of reference gene primers provided the estimated nucleated cell counts. Measured with immunoSEQ multiplex PCR; TCRdb has only the in-frame clones, and not every one. The DNA gave D and trimming, while V, J and clone size come from that table. Here the sample spans 250,000 to 300,000 clones, nearly 90% being singletons. All enrollees were roughly 18 to 100 years old and from 20 to 30 US areas. Cohort 3 recovered donors had two negative PCRs, clearance, or symptom resolution.

The receptor comes from a woman aged 25 to 39 who had recovered from COVID-19. Sequenced: PBMCs or T cells enriched from blood (not recorded which). V gene TRBV5-1 combines with J gene TRBJ1-1; perhaps TRBD1 as D (5 bases). The CDR3 DNA follows: TGCGCCAGCAGCCTGCAGGGTATGGGCACTGAAGCTTTCTTT. Protein product: CASSLQGMGTEAFF. The full variable domain, with the rest looked up from reference TRBV5-1 and TRBJ1-1, is KAGVTQTPRYLIKTRGQQVTLSCSPISGHRSVSWYQQTPGQGLQFLFEYFSETQRNKGNFPGRFSGRQFSNSRSEMNVSTLELGDSALYLCASSLQGMGTEAFFGQGTRLTVV.